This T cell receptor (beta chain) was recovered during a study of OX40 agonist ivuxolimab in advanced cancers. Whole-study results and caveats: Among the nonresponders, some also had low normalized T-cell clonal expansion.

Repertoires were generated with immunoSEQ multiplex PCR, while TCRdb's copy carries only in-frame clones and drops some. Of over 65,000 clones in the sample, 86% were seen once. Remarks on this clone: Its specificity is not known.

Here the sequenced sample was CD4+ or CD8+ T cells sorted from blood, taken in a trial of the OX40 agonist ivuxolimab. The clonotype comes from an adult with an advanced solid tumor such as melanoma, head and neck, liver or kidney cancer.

The CDR3: CAIKGQAMVHEQYF. The CDR3 DNA sequence: TGTGCCATCAAGGGACAGGCAATGGTCCACGAGCAGTACTTC. The J gene is TRBJ2-7, the V gene TRBV10-3, with TRBD1 identical over 8 bases. The CDR3 runs 14 residues. Trimming took 7 bases from V and 5 from J; bases not matched to a gene: 10. Germline V CDR1 and CDR2: ENHRY, SYGVKD.